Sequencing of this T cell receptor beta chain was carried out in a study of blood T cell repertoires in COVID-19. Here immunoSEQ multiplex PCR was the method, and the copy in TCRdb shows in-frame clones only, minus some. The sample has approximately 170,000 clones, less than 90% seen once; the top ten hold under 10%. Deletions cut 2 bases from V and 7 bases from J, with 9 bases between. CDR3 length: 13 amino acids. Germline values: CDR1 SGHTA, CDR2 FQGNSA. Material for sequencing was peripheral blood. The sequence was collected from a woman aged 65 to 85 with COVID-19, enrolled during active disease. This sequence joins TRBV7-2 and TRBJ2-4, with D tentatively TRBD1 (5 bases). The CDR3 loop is CASSLQQDNIQYF. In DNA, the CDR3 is TGTGCCAGCAGCTTACAACAGGATAACATTCAGTACTTC.